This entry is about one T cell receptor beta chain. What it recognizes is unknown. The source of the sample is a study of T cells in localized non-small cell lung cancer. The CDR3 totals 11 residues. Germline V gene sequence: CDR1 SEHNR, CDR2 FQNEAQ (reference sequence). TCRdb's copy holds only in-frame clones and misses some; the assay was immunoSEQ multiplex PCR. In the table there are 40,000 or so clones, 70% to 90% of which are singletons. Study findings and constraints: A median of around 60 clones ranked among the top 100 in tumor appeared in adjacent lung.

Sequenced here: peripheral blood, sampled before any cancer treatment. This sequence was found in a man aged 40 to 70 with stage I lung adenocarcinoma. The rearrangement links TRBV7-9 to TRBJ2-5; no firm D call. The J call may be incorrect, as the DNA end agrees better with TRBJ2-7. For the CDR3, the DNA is TGTGCCAGCACCACCGGGTACGAGCAGTACTTC. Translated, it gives CASTTGYEQYF.